A single sample is the source of the 18 T cell receptor beta chains below, sequenced in a study of neurological immune-mediated disorders. TCRdb reanalysed the 5' RACE reads using MiXCR and keeps one entry per CDR3 protein. The sample yields approximately 70,000 distinct CDR3 sequences, almost 4% seen once. Sequenced: PBMCs. The receptor set was obtained from a man younger than 40 with multiple sclerosis.

This clonotype showed up many times. This chain joins TRBV5-1 and TRBJ2-7; 9 positions match TRBD1. Germline V gene sequence: CDR1 SGHRS, CDR2 YFSETQ. The CDR3 totals 15 residues. V lost 6 bases, J lost 1 base, and 8 bases stayed unmatched. The CDR3 protein is CASTQGTGQSYEQYF. The CDR3 DNA sequence: TGCGCCAGCACGCAAGGGACAGGGCAATCCTACGAGCAGTACTTC.

This clonotype was seen repeatedly, ten times or more. The rearrangement links TRBV6-5 to TRBJ1-1; D call uncertain. Germline assignment: CDR1 MNHEY and CDR2 SVGAGI. V was shortened by 4 bases and J by 3 bases, with 6 bases between the two germline ends. The CDR3 covers 12 residues. The CDR3 bases are TGTGCCAGCAGTTCCGAGTACACTGAAGCTTTCTTT. Amino acids: CASSSEYTEAFF.

This clonotype was found many times. The rearrangement joins TRBV24-1 to TRBJ2-7, with 8 positions matching TRBD1. Germline-derived CDR1 and CDR2 are KGHDR and SFDVKD. The CDR3 is 15 amino acids. V shed 2 bases and J 1 base; nucleotides not matched to a gene: 3. CDR3 sequence reads: CATSDWTGQSYEQYF. In DNA, the CDR3 is TGTGCCACCAGTGATTGGACAGGGCAGTCCTACGAGCAGTACTTC.

This clonotype occurred many times. V usage is TRBV5-1 and J usage is TRBJ1-4; D remains unclear. Trimming left V 0 bases short and J 8 bases short, with 11 bases between. CDR1 and CDR2 (germline): SGHRS, YFSETQ. The CDR3 loop spans 14 amino acids. DNA of the CDR3: TGCGCCAGCAGCTTGGGTAACTATGGGGAAAAACTGTTTTTT. Encoded protein: CASSLGNYGEKLFF.

The sample holds many counts of this clonotype. This sequence joins TRBV5-1 and TRBJ2-1; D unclear. CDR3 length: 14 amino acids. Trimming removed 4 bases from V and 2 bases from J, with 10 bases in between. Germline V lookup: CDR1 SGHRS, CDR2 YFSETQ. DNA of the CDR3: TGCGCCAGCAGCCCTATCGGAGCCTACAATGAGCAGTTCTTC. This sequence encodes CASSPIGAYNEQFF.

The CDR3 loop is CASSTGLGADTQYF. In DNA, the CDR3 is TGCGCCAGCAGTACTGGACTAGGCGCAGATACGCAGTATTTT. The genes are TRBV10-1 and TRBJ2-3; 7 bases align to TRBD2. The CDR3 covers 14 residues. From germline, CDR1 is WNHNN and CDR2 SYGVQD (reference sequence). The J segment lost 4 bases and the V segment lost 5 bases, leaving 6 bases of the junction unmatched.

In regard to this clonotype: With a much larger clone just one base away, this may be a read error. V usage is TRBV5-6 and J usage is TRBJ2-7; D gene ambiguous. The CDR3 length is 10 residues. Germline loops: CDR1 SGHDT, CDR2 YYEEEE. CDR3 DNA: TGTGCCAGAAGCTCCTACGAGCAGTACTTC. It yields the protein CARSSYEQYF.

The rearrangement links TRBV19 to TRBJ2-5, with D unresolved. The CDR3 consists of 13 residues. Trimming took 6 bases from V and 5 from J, leaving 13 bases between them. CDR1 is LNHDA, CDR2 SQIVND, per germline (reference sequence). The CDR3 DNA sequence: TGTGCCAGTAGCATAACCGAGGAGGAGACCCAGTACTTC. It yields the protein CASSITEEETQYF.

The rearrangement links TRBV5-1 to TRBJ2-7, with a possible D match to TRBD2 (7 bases). There are 15 residues in the CDR3. With 1 base removed from V and 4 bases from J, the gap between germline ends came to 15 bases. Germline V CDR1 and CDR2: SGHRS, YFSETQ. CDR3 loop: CASSLNGGGLYEQYF. DNA for the CDR3: TGCGCCAGCAGCTTGAATGGCGGGGGCCTTTACGAGCAGTACTTC.

Points on this clonotype: This may come from a read error, since a much larger clone is one base off. Because it lacks the conserved phenylalanine or tryptophan at the end, this CDR3 is likely a read error. The chain is built from TRBV5-1 and TRBJ2-7, with unresolved D. Trimming stripped 4 bases from V and 6 bases from J, with 14 bases between. The length of the CDR3 is 13 residues. CDR1 is SGHRS, CDR2 YFSETQ, per germline. The chain's CDR3 is CASSPGYVVEQYY. The DNA of the CDR3 is TGCGCCAGCAGCCCAGGATACGTGGTCGAGCAGTACTAC.

This clonotype was counted many times. The chain couples TRBV7-2 to TRBJ1-1, with D perhaps TRBD1 (5 bases). V was cut by 6 bases and J by 4 bases, with 9 bases left in between. CDR1 is SGHTA and CDR2 is FQGNSA in the germline V gene. There are 12 residues in the CDR3. CDR3 sequence reads: CASRRDVTEAFF. The CDR3 DNA follows: TGTGCCAGCAGGAGGGACGTCACTGAAGCTTTCTTT.

This clonotype was picked up many times. The chain recombines TRBV20-1 with TRBJ2-3; D tentatively reads TRBD1 or TRBD2 (5 bases each). V was trimmed by 3 bases and J by 2 bases, leaving 12 bases between them. The CDR3 runs to 14 residues. CDR1 is DFQATT and CDR2 is SNEGSKA in the germline V gene (reference sequence). The CDR3 coding sequence is TGCAGTGCTAGTGGGCAGGGAGACACAGATACGCAGTATTTT. This gives the protein CSASGQGDTDTQYF.

This clonotype was recorded at least ten times. J is TRBJ1-2 and V is TRBV9; D remains unclear. This CDR3 comprises 12 residues. Germline V gives CDR1 SGDLS, CDR2 YYNGEE. V was clipped by 0 bases and J by 4 bases, with 4 bases between them. The CDR3 region has the DNA TGTGCCAGCAGCGTAGTAGCCTATGGCTACACCTTC. This encodes CASSVVAYGYTF.

This clonotype was seen many times. This sequence joins TRBV29-1 and TRBJ2-1; D ambiguous. There are 13 residues in the CDR3. V was clipped by 4 bases and J by 8 bases, with 15 bases between them. Germline-derived CDR1 and CDR2 are SQVTM and ANQGSEA. This CDR3 reads CSVVSWLSDEQFF. CDR3 nucleotides: TGCAGCGTTGTAAGCTGGCTATCGGATGAGCAGTTCTTC.

This clonotype was counted many times. V and J are TRBV5-5 and TRBJ1-4; D is uncertain. This CDR3 is 15 amino acids long. Deletions cut 4 bases from V and 0 bases from J, with 10 bases between. Germline V CDR1 and CDR2: SGHKS, YYEKEE (reference sequence). CDR3 DNA sequence: TGTGCCAGCAGCAAGCAGAGTGCAACTAATGAAAAACTGTTTTTT. Its translation: CASSKQSATNEKLFF.

V and J are TRBV7-2 and TRBJ2-5, with 9 nucleotides matching TRBD1. The CDR3 has 13 residues. The trim removed 5 bases at V and 5 bases at J, leaving 3 bases unmatched. Per the germline V gene, CDR1 is SGHTA and CDR2 is FQGNSA. CDR3 bases: TGTGCCAGCAGCACCGGGACAGGGGAGACCCAGTACTTC. As protein: CASSTGTGETQYF.

This clonotype was counted ten times or more. The chain links TRBV6-5 to TRBJ1-5, with D perhaps matching TRBD1 (6 bases). The V gene's germline CDR1 is MNHEY and CDR2 SVGAGI. Trimming took off 6 bases at V and 2 bases at J, with 17 bases between the two ends. The CDR3 contains 16 residues. CDR3 protein: CASRVGGAGGNQPQHF. CDR3 bases: TGTGCCAGCAGGGTGGGGGGGGCAGGCGGCAATCAGCCCCAGCATTTT.

At least ten counts were recorded for this clonotype. This chain joins TRBV7-2 and TRBJ2-1, with 7 positions matching TRBD1. Germline V lookup: CDR1 SGHTA, CDR2 FQGNSA. CDR3 length: 15 residues. The trim removed 1 base at V and 5 bases at J, leaving 5 bases unmatched. The CDR3 region has the DNA TGTGCCAGCAGCTTAGTCTCAGGGGGTAACAATGAGCAGTTCTTC. This codes for CASSLVSGGNNEQFF. The full variable domain, its missing parts supplied by reference TRBV7-2 and TRBJ2-1, is GAGVSQSPSNKVTEKGKDVELRCDPISGHTALYWYRQSLGQGLEFLIYFQGNSAPDKSGLPSDRFSAERTGGSVSTLTIQRTQQEDSAVYLCASSLVSGGNNEQFFGPGTRLTVL.